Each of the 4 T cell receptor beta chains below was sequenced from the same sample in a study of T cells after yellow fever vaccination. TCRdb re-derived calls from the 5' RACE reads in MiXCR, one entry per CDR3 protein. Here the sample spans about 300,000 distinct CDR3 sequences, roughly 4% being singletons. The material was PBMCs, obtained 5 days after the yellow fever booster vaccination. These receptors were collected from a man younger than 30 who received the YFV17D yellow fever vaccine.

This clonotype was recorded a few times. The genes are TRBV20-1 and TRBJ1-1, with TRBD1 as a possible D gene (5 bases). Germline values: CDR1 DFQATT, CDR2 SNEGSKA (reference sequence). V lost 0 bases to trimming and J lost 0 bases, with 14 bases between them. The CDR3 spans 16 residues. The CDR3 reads CSARDWGGPMNTEAFF. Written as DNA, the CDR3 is TGCAGTGCTAGAGATTGGGGGGGACCTATGAACACTGAAGCTTTCTTT.

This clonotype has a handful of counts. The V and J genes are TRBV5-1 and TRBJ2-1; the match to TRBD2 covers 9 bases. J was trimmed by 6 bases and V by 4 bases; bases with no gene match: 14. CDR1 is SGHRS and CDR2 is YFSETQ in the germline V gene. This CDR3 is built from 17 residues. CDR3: CASSDGTSIAKINEQFF. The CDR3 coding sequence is TGCGCCAGCAGCGACGGGACTAGCATAGCTAAAATCAATGAGCAGTTCTTC.

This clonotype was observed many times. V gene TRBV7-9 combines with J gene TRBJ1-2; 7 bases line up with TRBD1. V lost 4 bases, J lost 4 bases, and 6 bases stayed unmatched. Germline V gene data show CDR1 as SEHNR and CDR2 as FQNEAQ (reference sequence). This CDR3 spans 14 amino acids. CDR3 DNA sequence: TGTGCCAGCAGCTCGGGACAGTGGGGCTATGGCTACACCTTC. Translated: CASSSGQWGYGYTF.

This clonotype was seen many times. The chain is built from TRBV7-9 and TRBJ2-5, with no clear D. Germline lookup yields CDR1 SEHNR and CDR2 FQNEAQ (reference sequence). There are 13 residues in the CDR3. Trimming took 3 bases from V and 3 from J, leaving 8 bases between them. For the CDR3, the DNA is TGTGCCAGCAGCTTTGATCCGGAAGAGACCCAGTACTTC. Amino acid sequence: CASSFDPEETQYF.